Reported below is one TCR beta chain. The entry originates in a study of control samples from healthy donors and cancer patients. The CDR3 spans 13 residues. V was clipped by 10 bases and J by 1 base, with 14 bases between them. Per germline, CDR1 MNHEY and CDR2 SVGAGI. The protocol was immunoSEQ multiplex PCR, while the TCRdb copy is restricted to in-frame clones and leaves out a portion. The sample has some 120,000 clones; approximately 94% are singletons. The chain couples TRBV6-5 to TRBJ2-7; D might be TRBD1 (5 bases). The origin of this receptor is a man younger than 45 in good health. Sequencing input: blood. The CDR3: CATEGQESYEQYF. CDR3 DNA: TGTGCCACCGAAGGACAAGAGTCCTACGAGCAGTACTTC.